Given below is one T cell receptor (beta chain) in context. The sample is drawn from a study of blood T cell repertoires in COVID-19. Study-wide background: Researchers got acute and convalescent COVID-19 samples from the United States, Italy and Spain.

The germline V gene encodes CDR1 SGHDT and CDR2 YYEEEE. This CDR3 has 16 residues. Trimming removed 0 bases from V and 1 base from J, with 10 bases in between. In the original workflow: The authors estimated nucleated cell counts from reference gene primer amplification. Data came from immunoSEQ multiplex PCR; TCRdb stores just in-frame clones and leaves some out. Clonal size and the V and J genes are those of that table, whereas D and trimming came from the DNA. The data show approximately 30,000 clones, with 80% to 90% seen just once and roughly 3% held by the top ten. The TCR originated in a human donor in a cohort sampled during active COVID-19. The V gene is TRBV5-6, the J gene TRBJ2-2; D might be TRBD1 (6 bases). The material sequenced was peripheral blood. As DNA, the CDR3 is TGTGCCAGCAGCTTGGCAGGGGAAGGGAACACCGGGGAGCTGTTTTTT. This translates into CASSLAGEGNTGELFF.